This T cell receptor beta chain stems from a study of tumor and adjacent non-tumor tissue in lung cancer. No cell sorting was done before RNA was extracted from the tissue. Concerning this clonotype: One end of the junction does not line up with germline, which may come from a read error.

Three rounds of nested PCR, following a modified ARM-PCR protocol, produced the TCRbeta library. In TCRdb, the multiplex PCR reads were re-called with MiXCR into one record per CDR3 protein. The sample shows around 70,000 distinct CDR3 sequences, 73% of them seen only once. The sequenced sample consisted of lung tumor tissue. The receptor comes from a man aged 55 to 70 with non-small cell lung cancer.

The CDR3 bases are TGTGCCAACAGTCCCGGGACGGGGAACACTGAAGCTTTCTTT. Amino acids: CANSPGTGNTEAFF. The J gene is TRBJ1-1, the V gene TRBV6-1; D is possibly TRBD1 (5 bases). The germline V gene encodes CDR1 MNHNS and CDR2 SASEGT. CDR3 length: 14 residues.